This TCR beta chain derives from a study of cytomegalovirus exposure and HLA in healthy donors (dated by TCRdb to about 2017). For the wider study: In an earlier analysis of roughly 590 of the donors, about 270 Gb of sequence data and just under 120 million unique TCR beta sequences from roughly 190 million T cells were reported. Roughly 310 gigabases of sequencing data and tens of millions of unique TCR sequences were included in an early release covering around 650 HLA-typed donors. Among the roughly 370 genotyped donors, approximately 81% belonged to the genetic ancestry cluster associated with self-reported Caucasian donors. The study was designed to test whether signatures of past pathogen exposure could be identified by cataloging public T cell receptors. The study profiled the T cell repertoires of hundreds of subjects by immunosequencing and related them to cytomegalovirus serostatus. In addition to the first cohort of approximately 670 subjects, a separate validation cohort of under 150 different subjects was used. To predict cytomegalovirus infection status, the study brought together high-throughput TCR immunosequencing, statistical association of individual TCRs with disease status, and machine learning. A later analysis re-examined previously published TCR beta repertoires from more than 550 donors and added high-resolution HLA genotyping to investigate patterns of TCR occurrence. Rather than using new phenotypic data, the later analysis identified candidate immune exposures from TCR beta sequences and from how often those sequences occurred across donors. An earlier analysis of several hundred of the donors applied high-throughput TCR beta sequencing to assess whether each TCR beta V gene segment acted as functional or pseudogenic. Donor age, sex, ethnicity and CMV serostatus were compiled together with the repertoire data. A later genetic analysis used genome-wide SNP genotypes for about 60% of the roughly 700 donors, treating that subset as a discovery cohort. All discovery cohort repertoires had been generated on a single sequencing platform. HLA typing included class I and class II loci at four-digit resolution. The number of typed donors differed by locus: roughly 629-640 for A, B, C, DRB1 and DQB1; approximately 520 for DQA1; about 600 for DPA1; and roughly 450 for DPB1. Roughly 5 DR-DQ haplotypes were treated as single units for association and clustering because of strong linkage in the cohort. Among 398 genotyped donors of the cohort, an average of approximately 240,000 unique TCR beta nucleotide sequences were sequenced per donor, roughly a sixth of them non-productive.

Receptor amplification or capture employed the immunoSEQ multiplex PCR assay. For the multiplex PCR, a mixture combining 60 forward primers for TCR Vbeta segments and 13 reverse primers for TCR Jbeta segments was used. The CDR3 region of rearranged TCR beta genes was amplified from genomic DNA with a multiplex PCR assay. Amplified TCR beta libraries were sequenced as 87-base-pair reads on the Illumina HiSeq System. The paper's data handling went like this. A later analysis tallied roughly 78 million unique TCR beta chains across the 666 repertoires, and around 10 million of those chains were shared by two or more donors. A nearest-neighbor algorithm error-corrected the raw reads and collapsed the reads into unique sequences, merging closely related sequences to remove PCR and sequencing errors. Alignment of CDR3 sequences to IMGT reference sequences was used to assign V, D and J gene segments. For a sequence to be retained, at least a six-nucleotide match to both a V gene segment and a J gene segment was required. A rearrangement was called productive if the CDR3 had no stop codons and remained in frame with V and J, and every other rearrangement was called non-productive. CDR3 was defined by IMGT convention, running from the second conserved V-encoded cysteine to the conserved J-encoded phenylalanine. Sequences without an unambiguous match to a single V gene segment were excluded from the earlier analysis of almost 600 of the donors. An earlier analysis of a few hundred of the donors classified V segments as functional when productive rearrangements were above 56.7% and as segregating when the standard deviation between donors was above 5%. A statistical classification framework was built to diagnose cytomegalovirus status from the catalog of TCR beta chain sequences. In a later analysis, V and J genes were assigned by comparing TCR nucleotide sequences against IMGT/GENE-DB human TR gene sequences. Using the TCRdist pipeline, a later analysis assigned CDR3 sequences along with most-parsimonious VDJ recombination scenarios. A later analysis defined each TCR beta chain by its CDR3 amino acid sequence plus V-gene family, and excluded reads lacking a unique V-gene family. As a way to deal with suspected cross-contamination and a sequencing artifact, a later analysis dropped 450 to 700 nucleotide sequences that were highly shared and had low generation probability. In a later analysis, a clonal expansion index for each public chain was calculated from normalized within-repertoire ranks of inferred template counts. In a later analysis, generation probabilities were computed with a VDJ recombination model fitted to out-of-frame rearrangements, and the resulting probabilities were checked against IGoR. A later analysis scored TCR-TCR, TCR-HLA and TCR-CMV co-occurrence with hypergeometric tests, applying a repertoire-size bias correction to TCR pairs. To estimate false discovery rates, a later analysis permuted the HLA or CMV assignments 20 times. A later analysis grouped co-occurring TCRs with DBSCAN, adding TCRdist sequence similarity when clustering within HLA-allele-positive subsets. Repertoires with fewer than 30,000 or more than 120,000 public chains were left out of co-occurrence clustering, as were five repertoires with anomalous nucleotide sharing. Drawn from immuneACCESS, this table holds only the in-frame rearrangements with V and J called that TCRdb kept. Clones are partly lost; checked studies trace under half to an unresolved V gene and leave the rest unexplained. V, J and clone size reflect that table, while D and trimming were determined from the DNA. The sample table shows roughly 88,000 clones, and more than 75% are seen once. Roughly 5% of the sample is taken by the ten largest.

The sample holds one count of this clone. It lacks a known antigen. The record has no base qualities; no much larger clone is one base away. The cohort was made up of under 800 healthy bone marrow donors. At the time of sampling, all cohort members were nominally healthy, though unrecorded immune exposures were likely present. The donor tested CMV seropositive, placing the donor among the 310 or so seropositive members of the cohort. A peripheral blood sample was provided by each donor, and peripheral blood mononuclear cells were used for TCR beta sequencing. The Qiagen DNeasy Blood Extraction Kit was used to extract genomic DNA from the blood cell samples. Germline trimming amounts to 7 bases on V and 7 bases on J, with 10 as the count of junction bases outside the gene matches. The germline V gene gives CDR1 as SGHRS and CDR2 as YFSETQ. Taken from cysteine to phenylalanine, the CDR3 has 14 residues. CDR3 DNA is the only sequence kept; it has 42 bases, read in frame from the first base.

General conclusions and limits of the study: At a false discovery rate of 0.05, a later analysis linked about 17,000 TCR beta sequences to specific HLA alleles. An association between a missense DCLRE1C variant and V-gene and J-gene trimming of TCR beta chains was found in a later genetic analysis and replicated in an independent cohort. While some public TCRs were present in many individuals, most TCR sequences turned up only very rarely across donors. A cluster of highly shared sequence variants was judged likely to represent a technical artifact of the sequencing pipeline. In a later analysis, HLA-associated TCR beta chains showed more clonal expansion and lower generation probabilities than non-associated chains that were equally common. Presence/absence analyses assumed roughly uniform sequencing depth across donors, an assumption that may not hold. This cohort had only TCR beta chains sequenced, and the lack of alpha or paired-chain data limited which features could be detected. Linkage disequilibrium might explain the correlated functional status among segregating V segments, but an unknown experimental factor could not be ruled out. A later analysis found that TCR association rates varied across HLA loci, with DRB1 alleles showing the most associated TCRs and HLA-C alleles the fewest. A later analysis found that most CMV-associated TCR beta chains appeared HLA-restricted, with HLA associations seemingly driven largely by CMV exposure. Some IMGT-functional V segments, including TRBV6-2 and TRBV6-3, could not be told apart with the 87-base-pair reads, so those segments were excluded. According to the authors, the approach could potentially be generalized to other disease states and immunological phenotypes. In an earlier analysis of fewer than 750 of the donors, most TCR beta V segments were observed in productive rearrangements about 90% or about 30% of the time, broadly matching IMGT annotations. The only immune exposure information available for the cohort was CMV serostatus. When HLA alleles, especially DR and DQ, strongly co-occurred, TCR associations were difficult to assign to individual alleles. The earlier analysis of 450 to 700 of the donors excluded approximately 17 rarely observed V segments, including chromosome 9 orphons, because counts were too low. A total of roughly 160 TCR beta chains were listed by the study as associated with cytomegalovirus. Because some donors lacked HLA typing at each locus, the association tests relied only on the typed subset. A further reported finding was that TCR beta sequences accurately predicted the HLA-A and HLA-B alleles for most subjects in the first cohort. The classifier was reported to diagnose cytomegalovirus status with high specificity and sensitivity in both the original and validation cohorts. In vitro tests confirmed that three of the cytomegalovirus-associated TCR beta chains recognize cytomegalovirus antigens. A later genetic analysis reported fewer N-insertions in productive TCRs among donors in an Asian-associated ancestry cluster than the roughly 620-donor mean. Several of the top co-occurrence clusters appeared to be linked to parvovirus B19, influenza, CMV and Epstein-Barr virus, according to a later analysis.

The sequence joins TRBV5-1 to TRBJ2-1; 8 nucleotides in the junction match TRBD2. The sample consisted of PBMCs. The clonotype originates from a man aged 25-40 years in good health and CMV-seropositive. This receptor has the CDR3 CASRSKLAENEQFF. The bases read TGCGCCAGCCGCTCAAAACTAGCGGAAAATGAGCAGTTCTTC.